One sample yielded the 20 T cell receptor beta chains listed below, sequenced in a study of blood T cell repertoires in COVID-19. The assay was immunoSEQ multiplex PCR, and TCRdb's table has in-frame clones only and misses some. The sample gives 300,000 or so clones, 85% to 90% of which show up once; 2.5% to 3.5% is in the top ten. Sample: PBMCs or T cells enriched from blood (not recorded which). Receptor source: a woman between 50 and 59 years old who had been exposed to COVID-19.

The chain employs TRBV9 and TRBJ2-1; 8 bases are shared with TRBD2. Losses at the gene ends were 0 bases for V and 8 bases for J; bases not matched to a gene: 4. This CDR3 comprises 14 residues. CDR1 SGDLS and CDR2 YYNGEE come from the germline V gene. CDR3 sequence (DNA): TGTGCCAGCAGCGTAGGTAGCGGGAAGGATGAGCAGTTCTTC. Translation gives CASSVGSGKDEQFF.

The chain couples TRBV5-1 to TRBJ2-1; D is unclear. V was trimmed by 0 bases and J by 2 bases, leaving 6 bases between them. The germline V gene has CDR1 SGHRS and CDR2 YFSETQ. This CDR3 has 14 residues. This CDR3 is CASSLETPYNEQFF. The CDR3, as DNA: TGCGCCAGCAGCTTGGAGACTCCCTACAATGAGCAGTTCTTC.

The count of this clone is one. The chain uses TRBV3-1 (or the pseudogene TRBV3-2) and TRBJ1-4; TRBD1 might be the D (6 bases). Between the trimmed V and J ends, which lost 4 bases and 6 bases, there was a span of 15 bases. This CDR3 comprises 15 residues. Germline V gives CDR1 LGHDT, CDR2 YNNKEL (reference sequence). CDR3 loop: CASSPRQAGDEKLFF. CDR3 coding DNA: TGTGCCAGCAGCCCTCGACAGGCCGGGGATGAAAAACTGTTTTTT.

This chain links TRBV5-1 with TRBJ2-1; a weak D match, TRBD2 (6 bases). In germline, CDR1 is SGHRS, CDR2 YFSETQ. The CDR3 contains 14 residues. Trimming shortened V by 1 base and J by 3 bases, and 8 bases separated the two germline ends. The CDR3 DNA follows: TGCGCCAGCAGCTTGACGGGGGTCTACAATGAGCAGTTCTTC. Its translation: CASSLTGVYNEQFF.

This clone has a single count. The V and J genes are TRBV19 and TRBJ2-5, with 9 bases matching TRBD1. Germline V gives CDR1 LNHDA, CDR2 SQIVND (reference sequence). Trimming at V came to 4 bases and at J to 5 bases, leaving 5 bases not matched to a gene. The CDR3 sequence is 14 residues long. CDR3 DNA sequence: TGTGCCAGTAGTACCTGGACAGGGGTGGAGACCCAGTACTTC. Its translation: CASSTWTGVETQYF.

The chain combines TRBV6-1 with TRBJ1-5; the D is unclear. CDR1 is MNHNS, CDR2 SASEGT, per germline. The CDR3 loop spans 17 amino acids. The ends were cut back, 1 base at V and 6 bases at J, with 19 bases in the middle. CDR3 DNA sequence: TGTGCCAGCAGTGAAGTTTCCGGACGGGGAAAGAGTCAGCCCCAGCATTTT. Translating gives CASSEVSGRGKSQPQHF.

The CDR3 coding sequence is TGTGCCAGCAGTCCCACGGGGGGGAATGAGCAGTTCTTC. Translating gives CASSPTGGNEQFF. The chain combines TRBV12-3 or TRBV12-4 with TRBJ2-1, with 8 bases that match TRBD2. V shed 5 bases, J shed 7 bases, and the junction held 4 bases outside the gene matches. The CDR3 loop spans 13 amino acids.

This chain connects TRBV30 to TRBJ2-7; tentatively, D is TRBD2 (5 bases). The CDR3 is made up of 13 amino acids. From germline, CDR1 is GTSNPN and CDR2 SVGIG (reference sequence). V dropped 4 bases and J dropped 0 bases, with 10 bases sitting between them. CDR3 loop: CAWNRDGSYEQYF. CDR3 DNA: TGTGCCTGGAACCGGGATGGCTCCTACGAGCAGTACTTC.

The chain employs TRBV2 and TRBJ1-2; 10 bases are a match to TRBD1. With 6 bases clipped from V and 6 bases from J, the junction kept 4 bases outside the gene matches. CDR1 and CDR2 (germline): SNHLY, FYNNEI. The CDR3 length is 13 residues. The CDR3 bases are TGTGCCAGCAGGGGGACAGGGGCGGATGGCTACACCTTC. This sequence encodes CASRGTGADGYTF.

V gene TRBV9 combines with J gene TRBJ1-5; a weak D match, TRBD1 (6 bases). The CDR3 runs 15 residues. CDR1 and CDR2 from the germline V gene are SGDLS and YYNGEE. Trimming cost V 4 bases and J 0 bases, with 11 bases left between them. CDR3: CASSPQGYSNQPQHF. The CDR3 nucleotides are TGTGCCAGCAGCCCACAGGGTTATAGCAATCAGCCCCAGCATTTT.

The J gene is TRBJ1-1, the V gene TRBV4-2, with 7 nucleotides matching TRBD1. The CDR3 has 15 residues. The V gene's germline CDR1 is LGHNA and CDR2 YNFKEQ. Trimming at V came to 1 base and at J to 3 bases, leaving 5 bases not matched to a gene. DNA for the CDR3: TGTGCCAGCAGCCAAGGACAGGGTGGGGACACTGAAGCTTTCTTT. It specifies CASSQGQGGDTEAFF.

This sequence joins TRBV28 and TRBJ1-3; 8 nucleotides agree with TRBD1. Germline CDR1 is MDHEN and CDR2 is SYDVKM. Unmatched junction bases numbered 13, after V lost 7 bases and J lost 2 bases. The CDR3 spans 17 residues. CDR3 DNA sequence: TGTGCCAGCACCCACCATCTCCAGGGGGCAACTGGAAACACCATATATTTT. It codes for CASTHHLQGATGNTIYF.

The gene calls are TRBV6-5 and TRBJ2-6, with TRBD1 as a possible D gene (5 bases). The CDR3 extends over 13 amino acids. V gave up 7 bases and J gave up 4 bases, with 8 bases separating them. CDR1 MNHEY and CDR2 SVGAGI come from the germline V gene. This CDR3 is CASTTAGANVLTF. CDR3 in DNA: TGTGCCAGCACGACAGCGGGGGCCAACGTCCTGACTTTC.

Of note for this clone: A clone one base away is much larger, so this may be a read error. The V and J genes are TRBV7-2 and TRBJ2-7; 7 bases agree with TRBD1. The germline V gene has CDR1 SGHTA and CDR2 FQGNSA. The CDR3 extends over 12 amino acids. J was trimmed by 5 bases and V by 2 bases; bases with no gene match: 0. This CDR3 reads CASSLQGDEQYF. CDR3 nucleotide sequence: TGTGCCAGCAGCTTACAGGGGGACGAGCAGTACTTC. Combining the CDR3 with reference TRBV7-2 and TRBJ2-7 gives the whole variable domain GAGVSQSPSNKVTEKGKDVELRCDPISGHTALYWYRQSLGQGLEFLIYFQGNSAPDKSGLPSDRFSAERTGGSVSTLTIQRTQQEDSAVYLCASSLQGDEQYFGPGTRLTVT.

The chain combines TRBV5-1 with TRBJ2-3; D perhaps matches TRBD1 (6 bases). The germline CDR1 and CDR2 sequences are SGHRS and YFSETQ. V lost 6 bases and J lost 1, with 15 bases in between. The CDR3 loop spans 15 amino acids. This CDR3 reads CASTVASGGTDTQYF. The CDR3 region has the DNA TGCGCCAGCACTGTGGCGTCAGGGGGCACAGATACGCAGTATTTT.

V usage is TRBV19 and J usage is TRBJ2-1; D is perhaps TRBD1 (5 bases). This CDR3 has 16 amino acids. Germline V CDR1 and CDR2: LNHDA, SQIVND (reference sequence). Trimming removed 5 bases from V and 0 bases from J, with 14 bases in between. CDR3 sequence: CASSSDSFSSYNEQFF. CDR3 bases: TGTGCCAGTAGTTCCGACAGTTTTTCCTCCTACAATGAGCAGTTCTTC.

V is TRBV5-8 and J is TRBJ1-4; 8 nucleotides align to TRBD1. Germline lookup yields CDR1 SGHTS and CDR2 YDEGEE. J was trimmed by 8 bases and V by 2 bases; bases with no gene match: 8. The CDR3 runs to 15 residues. DNA of the CDR3: TGTGCCAGCAGCTTAGGGACAGGCGGTGGAGAAAAACTGTTTTTT. Translating gives CASSLGTGGGEKLFF. The full variable domain, rest sourced from reference TRBV5-8 and TRBJ1-4, is EAGVTQSPTHLIKTRGQQATLRCSPISGHTSVYWYQQALGLGLQFLLWYDEGEERNRGNFPPRFSGRQFPNYSSELNVNALELEDSALYLCASSLGTGGGEKLFFGSGTQLSVL.

The chain uses TRBV5-4 and TRBJ1-2; TRBD1 matches at 12 bases. This CDR3 is 15 amino acids long. V was pared by 0 bases and J by 8 bases, with 5 bases of the junction left unmatched. Germline V gene data show CDR1 as SGHNT and CDR2 as YYREEE (reference sequence). DNA of the CDR3: TGTGCCAGCAGCTTGGCGGGACAGGGGGCTGAGGGCTACACCTTC. Translating it yields CASSLAGQGAEGYTF.

The chain couples TRBV5-1 to TRBJ2-2, with TRBD1 matching over 10 bases. The V gene's germline CDR1 is SGHRS and CDR2 YFSETQ. The CDR3 is 17 residues long. The V and J ends lost 5 bases and 3 bases, in that order; junction bases with no gene match: 10. CDR3 nucleotides: TGCGCCAGCAGGCAAATTGGGACAGGGGTTTACACCGGGGAGCTGTTTTTT. This codes for CASRQIGTGVYTGELFF.

V gene TRBV11-2 combines with J gene TRBJ2-2; possibly TRBD1 for D (5 bases). The germline CDR1 and CDR2 sequences are SGHAT and FQNNGV. The CDR3 loop spans 12 amino acids. The V end lost 5 bases, the J end lost 6 bases, and 7 bases lay between the germline ends. CDR3 loop: CASSPGPGELFF. The DNA of the CDR3 is TGTGCCAGCAGCCCAGGGCCCGGGGAGCTGTTTTTT.